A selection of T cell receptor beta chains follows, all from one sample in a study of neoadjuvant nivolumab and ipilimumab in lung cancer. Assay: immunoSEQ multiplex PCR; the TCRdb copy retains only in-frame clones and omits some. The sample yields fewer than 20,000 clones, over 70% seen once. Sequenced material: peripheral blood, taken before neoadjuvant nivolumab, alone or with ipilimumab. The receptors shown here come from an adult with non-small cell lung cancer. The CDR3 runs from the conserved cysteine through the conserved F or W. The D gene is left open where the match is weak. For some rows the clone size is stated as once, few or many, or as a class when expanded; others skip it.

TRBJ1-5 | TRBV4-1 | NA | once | CASSQEDYVPGEDQPQHF
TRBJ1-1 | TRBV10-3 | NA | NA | CAISESGGESEAFF
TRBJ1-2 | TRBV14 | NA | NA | CASSQLSLNYGYTF
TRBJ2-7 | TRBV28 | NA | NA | CASRDAGFPEAYEQYF
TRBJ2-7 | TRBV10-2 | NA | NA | CASRNEPGRSYEQYF
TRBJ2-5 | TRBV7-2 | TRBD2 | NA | CASSLVGSGRRRETQYF
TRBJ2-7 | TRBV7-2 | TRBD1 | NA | CASSLVRDSKYEQYF
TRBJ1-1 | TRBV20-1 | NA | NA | CSARTDTEAFF
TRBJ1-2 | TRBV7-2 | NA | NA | CASSLEGLGGYTF
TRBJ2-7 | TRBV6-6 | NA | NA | CASSYSGSGYEQYF
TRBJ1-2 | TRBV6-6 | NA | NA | CASSGGSQGGSYTF
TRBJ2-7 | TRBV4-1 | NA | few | CASSQDRSGEQYF
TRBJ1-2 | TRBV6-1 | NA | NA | CASSENSPQGGYTF
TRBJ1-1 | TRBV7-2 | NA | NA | CASSLITNTEAFF
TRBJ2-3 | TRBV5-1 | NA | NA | CASSLGTNPSTDTQYF
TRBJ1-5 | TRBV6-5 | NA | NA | CASKPGTSDNQPQHF
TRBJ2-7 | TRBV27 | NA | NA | CASTPGQPSYEQYF
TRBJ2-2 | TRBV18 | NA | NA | CASSPLWGRANTGELFF
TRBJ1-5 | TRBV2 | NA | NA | CASRGSGLGNQPQHF
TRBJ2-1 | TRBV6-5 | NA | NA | CASSYRQGGNNEQFF
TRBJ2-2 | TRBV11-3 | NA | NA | CASRGTGELFF
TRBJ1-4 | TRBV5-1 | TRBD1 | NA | CASSSGQQNEKLFF
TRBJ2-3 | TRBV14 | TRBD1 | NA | CASSRWTGGVDTQYF